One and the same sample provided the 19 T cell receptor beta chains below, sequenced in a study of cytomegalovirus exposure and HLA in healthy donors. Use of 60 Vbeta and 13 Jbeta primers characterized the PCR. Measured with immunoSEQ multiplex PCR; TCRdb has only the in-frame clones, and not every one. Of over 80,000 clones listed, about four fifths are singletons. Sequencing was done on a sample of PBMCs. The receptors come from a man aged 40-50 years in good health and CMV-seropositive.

This chain's CDR3 is CASSKGLADNNEQFF. The CDR3 DNA sequence: TGTGCCAGCAGTAAGGGACTAGCGGACAACAATGAGCAGTTCTTC. The chain uses TRBV28 and TRBJ2-1, with 11 bases identical to TRBD2. This CDR3 has 15 residues. CDR1 is MDHEN, CDR2 SYDVKM, per germline. Trimming at V came to 5 bases and at J to 5 bases, leaving 5 bases not matched to a gene.

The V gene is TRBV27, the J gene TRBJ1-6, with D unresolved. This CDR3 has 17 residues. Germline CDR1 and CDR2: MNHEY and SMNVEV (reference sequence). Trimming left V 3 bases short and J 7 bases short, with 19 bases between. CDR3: CASSFGSRRASNSPLHF. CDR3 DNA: TGTGCCAGCAGTTTTGGCAGTCGGCGGGCATCGAATTCACCCCTCCACTTT.

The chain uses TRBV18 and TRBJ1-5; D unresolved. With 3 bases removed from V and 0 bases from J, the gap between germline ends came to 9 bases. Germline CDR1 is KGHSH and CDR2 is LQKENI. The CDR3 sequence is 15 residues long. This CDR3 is CASSPNGYSNQPQHF. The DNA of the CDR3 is TGTGCCAGCTCACCTAACGGGTATAGCAATCAGCCCCAGCATTTT.

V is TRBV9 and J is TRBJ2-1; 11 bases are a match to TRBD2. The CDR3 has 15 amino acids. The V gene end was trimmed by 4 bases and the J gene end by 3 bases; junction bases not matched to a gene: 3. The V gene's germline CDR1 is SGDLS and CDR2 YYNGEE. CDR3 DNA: TGTGCCAGCAGCAAGGGACTAGCGGTCTACAATGAGCAGTTCTTC. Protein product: CASSKGLAVYNEQFF.

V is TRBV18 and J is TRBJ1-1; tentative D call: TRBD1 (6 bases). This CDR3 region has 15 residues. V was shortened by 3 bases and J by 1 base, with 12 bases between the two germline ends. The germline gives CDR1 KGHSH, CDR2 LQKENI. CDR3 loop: CASSPSGQQNTEAFF. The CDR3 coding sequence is TGTGCCAGCTCACCGTCTGGACAGCAGAACACTGAAGCTTTCTTT.

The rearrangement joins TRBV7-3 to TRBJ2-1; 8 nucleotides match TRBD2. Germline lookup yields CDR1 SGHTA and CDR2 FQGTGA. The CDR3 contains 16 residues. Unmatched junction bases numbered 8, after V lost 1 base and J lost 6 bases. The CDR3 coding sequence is TGTGCCAGCAGCTTAAGTTCGGGGGGGCCGGGCAATGAGCAGTTCTTC. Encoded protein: CASSLSSGGPGNEQFF.

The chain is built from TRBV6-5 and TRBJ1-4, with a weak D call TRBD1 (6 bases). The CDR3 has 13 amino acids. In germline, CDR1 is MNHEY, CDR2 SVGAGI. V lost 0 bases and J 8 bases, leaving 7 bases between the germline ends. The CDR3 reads CASSYSGQEKLFF. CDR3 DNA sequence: TGTGCCAGCAGTTACTCAGGACAGGAAAAACTGTTTTTT.

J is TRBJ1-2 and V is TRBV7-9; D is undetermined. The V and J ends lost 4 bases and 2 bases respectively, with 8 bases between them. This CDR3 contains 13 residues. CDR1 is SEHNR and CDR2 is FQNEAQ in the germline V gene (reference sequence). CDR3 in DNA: TGTGCCAGCAGCTCCAGGCCGAACTATGGCTACACCTTC. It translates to CASSSRPNYGYTF. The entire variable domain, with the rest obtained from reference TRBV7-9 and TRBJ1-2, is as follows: DTGVSQNPRHKITKRGQNVTFRCDPISEHNRLYWYRQTLGQGPEFLTYFQNEAQLEKSRLLSDRFSAERPKGSFSTLEIQRTEQGDSAMYLCASSSRPNYGYTFGSGTRLTVV.

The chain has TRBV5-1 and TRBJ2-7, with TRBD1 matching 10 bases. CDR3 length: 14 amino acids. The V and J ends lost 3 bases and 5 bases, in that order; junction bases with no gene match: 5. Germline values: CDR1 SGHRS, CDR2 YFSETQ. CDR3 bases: TGCGCCAGCAGCTCGGGACAGGGGACTCACGAGCAGTACTTC. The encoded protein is CASSSGQGTHEQYF.

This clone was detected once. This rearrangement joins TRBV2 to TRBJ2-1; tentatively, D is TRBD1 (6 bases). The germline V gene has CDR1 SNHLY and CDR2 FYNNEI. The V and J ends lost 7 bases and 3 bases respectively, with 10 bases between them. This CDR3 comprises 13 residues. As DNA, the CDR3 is TGTGCCAGCACCCCGGACAGCTACAATGAGCAGTTCTTC. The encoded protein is CASTPDSYNEQFF.

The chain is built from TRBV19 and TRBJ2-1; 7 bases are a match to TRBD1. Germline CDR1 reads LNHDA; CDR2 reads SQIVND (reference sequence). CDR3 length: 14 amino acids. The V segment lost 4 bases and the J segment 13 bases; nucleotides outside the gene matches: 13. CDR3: CASSTLTGNSLQFF. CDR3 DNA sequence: TGTGCCAGTAGTACCCTGACAGGGAACTCACTCCAGTTCTTC.

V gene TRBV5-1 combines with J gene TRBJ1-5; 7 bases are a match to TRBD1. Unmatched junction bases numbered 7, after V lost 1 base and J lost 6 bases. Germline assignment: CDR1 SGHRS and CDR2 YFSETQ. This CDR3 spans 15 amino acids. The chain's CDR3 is CASSLTTGASQPQHF. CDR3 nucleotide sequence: TGCGCCAGCAGCTTGACCACAGGGGCGAGTCAGCCCCAGCATTTT.

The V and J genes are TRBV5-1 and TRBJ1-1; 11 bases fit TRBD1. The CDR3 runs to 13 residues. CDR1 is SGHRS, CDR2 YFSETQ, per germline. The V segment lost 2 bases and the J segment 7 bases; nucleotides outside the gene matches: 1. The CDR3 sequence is CASSFGTGGEAFF. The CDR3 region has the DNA TGCGCCAGCAGCTTTGGGACAGGGGGTGAAGCTTTCTTT. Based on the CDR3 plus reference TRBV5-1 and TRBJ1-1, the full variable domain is KAGVTQTPRYLIKTRGQQVTLSCSPISGHRSVSWYQQTPGQGLQFLFEYFSETQRNKGNFPGRFSGRQFSNSRSEMNVSTLELGDSALYLCASSFGTGGEAFFGQGTRLTVV.

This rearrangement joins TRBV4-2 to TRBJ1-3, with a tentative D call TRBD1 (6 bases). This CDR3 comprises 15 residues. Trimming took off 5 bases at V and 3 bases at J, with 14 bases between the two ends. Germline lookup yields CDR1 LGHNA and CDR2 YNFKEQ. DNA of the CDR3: TGTGCCAGCAGCGTTCAGGGGAATATTGGAAACACCATATATTTT. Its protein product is CASSVQGNIGNTIYF.

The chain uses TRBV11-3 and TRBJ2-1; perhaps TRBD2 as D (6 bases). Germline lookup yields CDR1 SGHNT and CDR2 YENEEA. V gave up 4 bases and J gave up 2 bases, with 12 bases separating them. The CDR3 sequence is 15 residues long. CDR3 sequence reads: CASSSSGGTYNEQFF. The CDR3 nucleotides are TGTGCCAGCAGCTCGTCCGGGGGAACCTACAATGAGCAGTTCTTC.

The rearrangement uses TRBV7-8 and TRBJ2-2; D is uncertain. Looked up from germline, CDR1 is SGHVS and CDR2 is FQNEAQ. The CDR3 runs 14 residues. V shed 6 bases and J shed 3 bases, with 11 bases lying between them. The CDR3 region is CASRGYRDTGELFF. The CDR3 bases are TGTGCCAGCAGGGGTTATCGGGACACCGGGGAGCTGTTTTTT. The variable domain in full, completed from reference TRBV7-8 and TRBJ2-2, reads GAGVSQSPRYKVAKRGQDVALRCDPISGHVSLFWYQQALGQGPEFLTYFQNEAQLDKSGLPSDRFFAERPEGSVSTLKIQRTQQEDSAVYLCASRGYRDTGELFFGEGSRLTVL.

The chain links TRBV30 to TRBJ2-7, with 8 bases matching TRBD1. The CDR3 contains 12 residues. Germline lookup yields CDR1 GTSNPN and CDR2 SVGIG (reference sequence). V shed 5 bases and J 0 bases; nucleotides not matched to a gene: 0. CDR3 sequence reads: CAWGQGSYEQYF. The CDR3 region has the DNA TGTGCCTGGGGACAGGGCTCCTACGAGCAGTACTTC.

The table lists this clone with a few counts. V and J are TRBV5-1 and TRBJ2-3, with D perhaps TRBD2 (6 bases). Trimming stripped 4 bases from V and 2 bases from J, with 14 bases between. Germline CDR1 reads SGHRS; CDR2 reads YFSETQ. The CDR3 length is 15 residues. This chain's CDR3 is CASSAPAGNTDTQYF. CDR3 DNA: TGCGCCAGCAGCGCCCCGGCGGGGAACACAGATACGCAGTATTTT.

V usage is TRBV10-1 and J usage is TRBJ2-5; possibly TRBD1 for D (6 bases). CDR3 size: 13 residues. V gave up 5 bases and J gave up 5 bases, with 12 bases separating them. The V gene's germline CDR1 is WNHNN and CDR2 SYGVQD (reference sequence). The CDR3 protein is CASSPNRVETQYF. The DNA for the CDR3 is TGCGCCAGCAGTCCGAACAGGGTCGAGACCCAGTACTTC.